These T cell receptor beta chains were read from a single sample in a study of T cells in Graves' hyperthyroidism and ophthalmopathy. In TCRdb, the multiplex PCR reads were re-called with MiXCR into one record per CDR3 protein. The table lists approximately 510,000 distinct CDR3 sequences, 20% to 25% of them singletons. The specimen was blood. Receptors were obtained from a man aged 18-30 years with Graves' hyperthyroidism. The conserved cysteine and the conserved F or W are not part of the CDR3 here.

AWSLVMNTEAF	TRBV30	TRBJ1-1
ASSYGTGVQTQY	TRBV5-6	TRBJ2-5
SARRAGAEAC	TRBV29-1	TRBJ1-1
ASSLHPKGYT	TRBV28	TRBJ1-2
ASSLSTRADTQY	TRBV6-5	TRBJ2-3
ASSLSPTGGSEQY	TRBV28	TRBJ2-7
AWRDRDRAHQPQH	TRBV30	TRBJ1-5
ASSDPPAEAF	TRBV6-1	TRBJ1-1
ASSQQGGNYGYT	TRBV28	TRBJ1-2
ASSFGTRAYGYT	TRBV12-3/TRBV12-4	TRBJ1-2
SVVPSVGEQY	TRBV29-1	TRBJ2-7
SARARGGRAGELF	TRBV20-1	TRBJ2-2
ASSLSGQGAVWNQPQH	TRBV27	TRBJ1-5
AISDPGQEYGYT	TRBV10-3	TRBJ1-2
ASSYSIPYEQY	TRBV6-2/TRBV6-3	TRBJ2-7
ASSYSQGQHYGYT	TRBV6-5	TRBJ1-2